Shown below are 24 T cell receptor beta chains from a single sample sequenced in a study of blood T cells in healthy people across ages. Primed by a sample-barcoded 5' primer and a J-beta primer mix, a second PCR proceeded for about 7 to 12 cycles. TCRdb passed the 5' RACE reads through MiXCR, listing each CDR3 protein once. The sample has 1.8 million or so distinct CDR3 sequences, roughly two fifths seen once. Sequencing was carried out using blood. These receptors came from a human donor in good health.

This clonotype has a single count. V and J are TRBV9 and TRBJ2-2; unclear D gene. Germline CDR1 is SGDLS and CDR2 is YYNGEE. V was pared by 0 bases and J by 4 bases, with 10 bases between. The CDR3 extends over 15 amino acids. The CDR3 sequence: CASSVEPSATGELFF. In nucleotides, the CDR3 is TGTGCCAGCAGCGTAGAACCCTCTGCCACCGGGGAGCTGTTTTTT.

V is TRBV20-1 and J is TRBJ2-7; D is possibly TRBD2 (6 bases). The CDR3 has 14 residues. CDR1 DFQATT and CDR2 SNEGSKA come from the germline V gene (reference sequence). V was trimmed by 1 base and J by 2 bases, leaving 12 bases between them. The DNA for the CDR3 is TGCAGTGCTAGAGGAGTCACGGGGGCCTACGAGCAGTACTTC. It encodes CSARGVTGAYEQYF.

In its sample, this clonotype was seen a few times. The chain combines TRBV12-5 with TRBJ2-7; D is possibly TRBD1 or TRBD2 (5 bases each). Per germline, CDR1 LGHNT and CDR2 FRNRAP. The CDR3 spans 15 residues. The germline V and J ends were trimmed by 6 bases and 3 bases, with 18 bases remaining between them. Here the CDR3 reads CASGDLTAELYEQYF. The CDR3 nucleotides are TGTGCTAGTGGGGACTTGACAGCGGAGCTCTACGAGCAGTACTTC. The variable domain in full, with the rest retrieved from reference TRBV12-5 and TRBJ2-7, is DARVTQTPRHKVTEMGQEVTMRCQPILGHNTVFWYRQTMMQGLELLAYFRNRAPLDDSGMPKDRFSAEMPDATLATLKIQPSEPRDSAVYFCASGDLTAELYEQYFGPGTRLTVT.

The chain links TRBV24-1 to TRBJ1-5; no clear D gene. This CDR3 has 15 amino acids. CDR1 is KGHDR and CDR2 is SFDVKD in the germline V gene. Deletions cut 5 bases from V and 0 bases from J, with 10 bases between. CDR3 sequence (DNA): TGTGCCACCAGTGTCGGTTCCTCTAGCAATCAGCCCCAGCATTTT. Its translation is CATSVGSSSNQPQHF.

Here the CDR3 DNA reads TGTGCCAGCAAGCTCAACCGGGAACGTCAGCCCCAGCATTTT. It yields the protein CASKLNRERQPQHF. The J gene is TRBJ1-5, the V gene TRBV2; no reliable D call. Germline CDR1 SNHLY, CDR2 FYNNEI. V was shortened by 7 bases and J by 6 bases, with 16 bases between the two germline ends. The CDR3 is 14 residues long.

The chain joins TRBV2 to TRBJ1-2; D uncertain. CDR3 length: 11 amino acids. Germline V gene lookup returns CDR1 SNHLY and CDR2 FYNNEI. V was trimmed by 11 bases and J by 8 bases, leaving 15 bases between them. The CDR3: CACKEGRGYTF. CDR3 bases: TGTGCCTGCAAGGAGGGAAGAGGCTACACCTTC.

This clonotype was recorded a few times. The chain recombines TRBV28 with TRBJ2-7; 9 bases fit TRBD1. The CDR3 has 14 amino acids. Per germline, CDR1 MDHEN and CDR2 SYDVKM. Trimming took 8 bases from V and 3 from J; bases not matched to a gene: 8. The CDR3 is CASWETGGNYEQYF. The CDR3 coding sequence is TGTGCCAGCTGGGAGACAGGGGGAAACTACGAGCAGTACTTC. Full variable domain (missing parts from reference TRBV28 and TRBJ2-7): DVKVTQSSRYLVKRTGEKVFLECVQDMDHENMFWYRQDPGLGLRLIYFSYDVKMKEKGDIPEGYSVSREKKERFSLILESASTNQTSMYLCASWETGGNYEQYFGPGTRLTVT.

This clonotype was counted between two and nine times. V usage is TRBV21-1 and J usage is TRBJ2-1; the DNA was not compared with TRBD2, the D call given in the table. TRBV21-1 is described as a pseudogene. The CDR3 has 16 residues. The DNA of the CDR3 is TGTGCCAGCAGCAAAGTGCCTAGCGGGGGGTACAATGAGCAGTTCTTC. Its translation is CASSKVPSGGYNEQFF.

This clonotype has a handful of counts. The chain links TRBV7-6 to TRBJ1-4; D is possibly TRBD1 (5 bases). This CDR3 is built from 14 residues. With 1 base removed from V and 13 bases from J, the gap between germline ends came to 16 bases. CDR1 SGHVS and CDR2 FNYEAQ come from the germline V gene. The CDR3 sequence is CASSLVGRDDALFF. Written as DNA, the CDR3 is TGTGCCAGCAGCTTAGTCGGCAGGGATGACGCACTGTTTTTT. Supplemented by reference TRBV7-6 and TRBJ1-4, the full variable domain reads GAGVSQSPRYKVTKRGQDVALRCDPISGHVSLYWYRQALGQGPEFLTYFNYEAQQDKSGLPNDRFSAERPEGSISTLTIQRTEQRDSAMYRCASSLVGRDDALFFGSGTQLSVL.

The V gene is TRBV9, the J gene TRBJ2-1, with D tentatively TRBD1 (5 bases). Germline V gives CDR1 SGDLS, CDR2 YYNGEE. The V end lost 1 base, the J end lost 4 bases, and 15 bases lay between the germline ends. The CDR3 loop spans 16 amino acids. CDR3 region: CASSVQGQTLYNEQFF. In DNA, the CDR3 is TGTGCCAGCAGCGTACAGGGCCAGACCTTATACAATGAGCAGTTCTTC.

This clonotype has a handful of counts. The CDR3 bases are TGTGCCAGCTCAATAGCGGGGGGTCCCAATGAGCAGTTCTTC. Translation: CASSIAGGPNEQFF. The chain is built from TRBV6-2 or TRBV6-3 and TRBJ2-1; 10 bases fit TRBD2. V trimming: 8 bases; J trimming: 6 bases; junction bases outside the gene matches: 7. The CDR3 sequence is 14 residues long. The germline V gene encodes CDR1 MNHEY and CDR2 SVGEGT.

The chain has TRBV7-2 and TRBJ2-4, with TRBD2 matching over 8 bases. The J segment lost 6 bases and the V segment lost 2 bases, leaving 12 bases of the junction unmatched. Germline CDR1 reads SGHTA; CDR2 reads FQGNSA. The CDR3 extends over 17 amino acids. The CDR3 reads CASSLIFTGGAGNIQYF. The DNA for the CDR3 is TGTGCCAGCAGCTTAATATTTACCGGGGGGGCCGGAAACATTCAGTACTTC. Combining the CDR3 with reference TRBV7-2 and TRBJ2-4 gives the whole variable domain GAGVSQSPSNKVTEKGKDVELRCDPISGHTALYWYRQSLGQGLEFLIYFQGNSAPDKSGLPSDRFSAERTGGSVSTLTIQRTQQEDSAVYLCASSLIFTGGAGNIQYFGAGTRLSVL.

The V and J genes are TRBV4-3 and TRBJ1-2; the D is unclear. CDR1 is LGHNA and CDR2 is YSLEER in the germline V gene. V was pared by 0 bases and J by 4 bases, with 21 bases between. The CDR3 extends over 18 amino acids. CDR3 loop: CASSQELSVGRRPYGYTF. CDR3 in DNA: TGCGCCAGCAGCCAAGAGCTATCGGTAGGCAGGCGCCCCTATGGCTACACCTTC.

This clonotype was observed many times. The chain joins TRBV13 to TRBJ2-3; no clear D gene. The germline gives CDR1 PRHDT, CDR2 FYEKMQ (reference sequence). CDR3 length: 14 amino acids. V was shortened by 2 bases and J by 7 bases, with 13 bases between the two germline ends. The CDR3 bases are TGTGCCAGCAGCTTACGGGCTAGATCCTATACGCAGTATTTT. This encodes CASSLRARSYTQYF.

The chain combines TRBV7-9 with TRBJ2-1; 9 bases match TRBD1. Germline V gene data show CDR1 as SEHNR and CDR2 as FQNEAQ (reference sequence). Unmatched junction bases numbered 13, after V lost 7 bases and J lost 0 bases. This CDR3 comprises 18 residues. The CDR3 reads CASNPGPTGGSSYNEQFF. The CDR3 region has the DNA TGTGCCAGCAACCCCGGACCCACAGGGGGCAGCTCCTACAATGAGCAGTTCTTC. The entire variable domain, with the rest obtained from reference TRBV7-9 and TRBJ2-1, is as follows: DTGVSQNPRHKITKRGQNVTFRCDPISEHNRLYWYRQTLGQGPEFLTYFQNEAQLEKSRLLSDRFSAERPKGSFSTLEIQRTEQGDSAMYLCASNPGPTGGSSYNEQFFGPGTRLTVL.

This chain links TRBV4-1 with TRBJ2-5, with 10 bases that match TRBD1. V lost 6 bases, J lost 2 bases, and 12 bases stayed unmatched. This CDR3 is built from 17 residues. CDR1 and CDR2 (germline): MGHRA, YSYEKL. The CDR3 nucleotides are TGCGCCAGCAGACTCAACCCGGGACAGGGGAGGCAAGAGACCCAGTACTTC. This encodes CASRLNPGQGRQETQYF.

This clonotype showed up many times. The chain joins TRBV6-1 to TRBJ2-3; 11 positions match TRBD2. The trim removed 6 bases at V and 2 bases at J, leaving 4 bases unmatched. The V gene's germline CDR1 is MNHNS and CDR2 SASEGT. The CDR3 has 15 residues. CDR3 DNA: TGTGCCAGCAGAATGGGACTAGCGGACACAGATACGCAGTATTTT. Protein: CASRMGLADTDTQYF.

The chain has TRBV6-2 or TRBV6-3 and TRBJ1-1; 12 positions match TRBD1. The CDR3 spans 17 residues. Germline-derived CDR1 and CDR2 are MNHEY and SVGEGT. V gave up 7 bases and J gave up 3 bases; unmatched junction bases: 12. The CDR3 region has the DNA TGTGCCAGCATTATAACCGGGACAGGGGGCCGAGACACTGAAGCTTTCTTT. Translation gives CASIITGTGGRDTEAFF.

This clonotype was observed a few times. The CDR3 sequence: CAYGRGEDTQYF. CDR3 sequence (DNA): TGTGCCTATGGAAGAGGGGAAGATACGCAGTATTTT. The V call is TRBV6-2 or TRBV6-3, the J call TRBJ2-3; perhaps D is TRBD1 or TRBD2 (5 bases each). V was pared by 11 bases and J by 5 bases, with 14 bases between. Germline V lookup: CDR1 MNHEY, CDR2 SVGEGT. CDR3 length equals 12 residues.

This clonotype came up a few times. The CDR3 bases are TGTGCCAGCAGGCCTGACAGGAACTACAATGAGCAGTTCTTC. Protein sequence: CASRPDRNYNEQFF. V gene TRBV7-2 combines with J gene TRBJ2-1; possibly TRBD1 for D (6 bases). CDR3 length: 14 residues. CDR1 and CDR2 from the germline V gene are SGHTA and FQGNSA. Trimming removed 6 bases at V and 3 bases at J, with 12 bases between.

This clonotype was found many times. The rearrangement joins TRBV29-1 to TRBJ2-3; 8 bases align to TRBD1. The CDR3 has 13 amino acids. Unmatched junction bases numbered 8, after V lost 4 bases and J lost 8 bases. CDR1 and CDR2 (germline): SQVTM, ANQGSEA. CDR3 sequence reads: CSVGETGVGTQYF. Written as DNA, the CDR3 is TGCAGCGTTGGAGAGACAGGGGTCGGTACGCAGTATTTT.

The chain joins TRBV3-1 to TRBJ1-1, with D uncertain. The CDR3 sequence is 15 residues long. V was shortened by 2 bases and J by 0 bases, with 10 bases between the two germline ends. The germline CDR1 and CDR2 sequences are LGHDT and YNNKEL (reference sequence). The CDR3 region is CASSQLPEMNTEAFF. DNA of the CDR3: TGTGCCAGCAGCCAATTGCCAGAAATGAACACTGAAGCTTTCTTT.

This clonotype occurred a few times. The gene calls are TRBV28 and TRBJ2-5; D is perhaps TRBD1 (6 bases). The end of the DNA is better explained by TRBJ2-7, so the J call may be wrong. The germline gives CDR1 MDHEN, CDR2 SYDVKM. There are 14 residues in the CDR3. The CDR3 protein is CASLRAGAFYEQYF. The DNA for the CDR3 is TGTGCCAGCCTGCGAGCAGGGGCCTTCTACGAGCAGTACTTC.

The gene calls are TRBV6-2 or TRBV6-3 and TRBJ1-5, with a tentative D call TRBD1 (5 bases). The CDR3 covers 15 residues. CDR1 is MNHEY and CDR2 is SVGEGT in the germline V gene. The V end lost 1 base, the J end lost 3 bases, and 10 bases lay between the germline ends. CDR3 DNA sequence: TGTGCCAGCAGTTACTTGTCAGGGAACAATCAGCCCCAGCATTTT. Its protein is CASSYLSGNNQPQHF.